The 18 T cell receptor beta chains listed next were all sequenced from one sample in a study of blood T cell repertoires in COVID-19. TCRdb's copy holds only in-frame clones and misses some; the assay was immunoSEQ multiplex PCR. The sample has 270,000 or so clones, approximately 86% seen once; the top ten hold about 3%. Sequenced: peripheral blood. Source of these receptors: a woman aged 18-30 years with acute or convalescent COVID-19.

The V and J genes are TRBV3-1 (or the pseudogene TRBV3-2) and TRBJ1-6, with D hard to call. This CDR3 region has 18 residues. Trimming shortened V by 4 bases and J by 2 bases, and 18 bases separated the two germline ends. Germline assignment: CDR1 LGHDT and CDR2 YNNKEL (reference sequence). CDR3 protein: CASSPVGGLRPYNSPLHF. DNA of the CDR3: TGTGCCAGCAGCCCGGTCGGAGGTCTTCGACCCTATAATTCACCCCTCCACTTT.

The rearrangement joins TRBV5-1 to TRBJ1-4; D may be TRBD1 (5 bases). The ends were cut back, 1 base at V and 5 bases at J, with 12 bases in the middle. The V gene's germline CDR1 is SGHRS and CDR2 YFSETQ. CDR3 length: 15 residues. The CDR3 spells CASSLSGTRNEKLFF. The CDR3 DNA follows: TGCGCCAGCAGCTTGAGTGGGACTCGAAATGAAAAACTGTTTTTT. Supplemented by reference TRBV5-1 and TRBJ1-4, the full variable domain reads KAGVTQTPRYLIKTRGQQVTLSCSPISGHRSVSWYQQTPGQGLQFLFEYFSETQRNKGNFPGRFSGRQFSNSRSEMNVSTLELGDSALYLCASSLSGTRNEKLFFGSGTQLSVL.

This clone was seen a few times. The chain employs TRBV4-3 and TRBJ1-4; 7 nucleotides agree with TRBD1. Germline CDR1 LGHNA, CDR2 YSLEER. With 0 bases clipped from V and 10 bases from J, the junction kept 11 bases outside the gene matches. This CDR3 comprises 16 residues. CDR3 amino acids: CASSQDPKGASGKLFF. The CDR3 region has the DNA TGCGCCAGCAGCCAAGATCCCAAGGGGGCCTCTGGAAAACTGTTTTTT.

V and J are TRBV28 and TRBJ2-7; 14 nucleotides align to TRBD2. V gave up 6 bases and J gave up 2 bases; unmatched junction bases: 6. CDR3 length: 16 amino acids. Germline CDR1 MDHEN, CDR2 SYDVKM. Here the CDR3 reads CASRPGTSGRAYEQYF. The DNA of the CDR3 is TGTGCCAGCAGACCGGGGACTAGCGGGAGAGCCTACGAGCAGTACTTC.

V usage is TRBV6-2 or TRBV6-3 and J usage is TRBJ2-5; TRBD2 aligns across 11 bases. J was trimmed by 5 bases and V by 0 bases; bases with no gene match: 14. The CDR3 has 19 residues. Germline loops: CDR1 MNHEY, CDR2 SVGEGT. As DNA, the CDR3 is TGTGCCAGCAGTTACTCGATTATGTTAGCGGGAGGGCCGGAGGAGACCCAGTACTTC. Encoded protein: CASSYSIMLAGGPEETQYF.

The genes are TRBV15 and TRBJ1-1, with 9 bases fitting TRBD1. Germline trimming cut 2 bases from V and 0 bases from J; bases unmatched to any gene: 13. The germline CDR1 and CDR2 sequences are LNHNV and YYDKDF (reference sequence). The CDR3 contains 19 residues. The chain's CDR3 is CATSRNRGRYDLMNTEAFF. CDR3 bases: TGTGCCACCAGCAGAAACAGGGGGCGGTACGACCTAATGAACACTGAAGCTTTCTTT.

A few counts support this clone. In DNA form, the CDR3 reads TGCGCCAGCAGCCATTTAGTCGCCGACGGGGTAAACAATGAGCAGTTCTTC. This translates into CASSHLVADGVNNEQFF. This chain connects TRBV4-3 to TRBJ2-1, with a tentative D call TRBD2 (5 bases). The CDR3 consists of 17 residues. Per germline, CDR1 LGHNA and CDR2 YSLEER. With 3 bases removed from V and 5 bases from J, the gap between germline ends came to 20 bases.

The V and J genes are TRBV5-1 and TRBJ2-2; TRBD2 matches 9 bases. Trimming cost V 0 bases and J 7 bases; bases outside gene matches: 10. Looked up from germline, CDR1 is SGHRS and CDR2 is YFSETQ. This CDR3 comprises 17 residues. The DNA for the CDR3 is TGCGCCAGCAGCTTGGAGGGTAGCGGGAGCGTCGGCGGGGAGCTGTTTTTT. It specifies CASSLEGSGSVGGELFF.

The genes are TRBV11-2 and TRBJ1-3; D ambiguous. The length of the CDR3 is 17 residues. The V end lost 5 bases, the J end lost 0 bases, and 17 bases lay between the germline ends. CDR1 SGHAT and CDR2 FQNNGV come from the germline V gene. The CDR3 here is CASSQTDLGSSGNTIYF. CDR3 sequence (DNA): TGTGCCAGCAGCCAAACCGATCTGGGGAGCTCTGGAAACACCATATATTTT.

The sample holds one count of this clone. V usage is TRBV9 and J usage is TRBJ1-2, with D possibly matching TRBD1 (6 bases). The CDR3 runs 13 residues. The germline V gene has CDR1 SGDLS and CDR2 YYNGEE. With 2 bases removed from V and 6 bases from J, the gap between germline ends came to 11 bases. The CDR3 is CASSVRDTDGYTF. In DNA form, the CDR3 reads TGTGCCAGCAGCGTCCGGGACACGGATGGCTACACCTTC.

The V call is TRBV19, the J call TRBJ2-1, with TRBD2 matching 10 bases. The V gene's germline CDR1 is LNHDA and CDR2 SQIVND (reference sequence). V shed 5 bases, J shed 3 bases, and the junction held 4 bases outside the gene matches. The CDR3 has 15 amino acids. Here the CDR3 reads CASSLRTSGYNEQFF. CDR3 coding DNA: TGTGCCAGTAGTCTGCGGACTAGCGGCTACAATGAGCAGTTCTTC.

The chain employs TRBV9 and TRBJ2-3; D is possibly TRBD2 (5 bases). Germline CDR1 and CDR2: SGDLS and YYNGEE. This CDR3 region has 16 residues. V gave up 0 bases and J gave up 0 bases, with 11 bases separating them. This chain's CDR3 is CASSVASQSSTDTQYF. CDR3 sequence (DNA): TGTGCCAGCAGCGTAGCTAGCCAGTCTAGCACAGATACGCAGTATTTT.

Only one count was recorded for this clone. This sequence joins TRBV29-1 and TRBJ2-2; 7 bases match TRBD1. Germline values: CDR1 SQVTM, CDR2 ANQGSEA. V gave up 6 bases and J gave up 0 bases; unmatched junction bases: 7. CDR3 length equals 15 residues. CDR3 loop: CSVSTGLTNTGELFF. In DNA, the CDR3 is TGCAGCGTCTCGACAGGGCTCACGAACACCGGGGAGCTGTTTTTT.

The J gene is TRBJ1-2, the V gene TRBV30; D gene unclear. V was clipped by 1 base and J by 4 bases, with 19 bases between them. The CDR3 runs 16 residues. Germline V gene lookup returns CDR1 GTSNPN and CDR2 SVGIG (reference sequence). CDR3 coding DNA: TGTGCCTGGAGTGACGCCAACAGATGGTTCATCTATGGCTACACCTTC. Translating gives CAWSDANRWFIYGYTF.

The chain couples TRBV27 to TRBJ2-5, with 7 bases matching TRBD2. The trim removed 5 bases at V and 5 bases at J, leaving 11 bases unmatched. The CDR3 contains 15 residues. The V gene's germline CDR1 is MNHEY and CDR2 SMNVEV (reference sequence). The CDR3 DNA is TGTGCCAGCAGTGGGAGGGTGGGATCGTGGGAGACCCAGTACTTC. Residues: CASSGRVGSWETQYF.

For the CDR3, the DNA is TGTGCCAGCAGTGAGGACAGGGGTCTTTACAATGAGCAGTTCTTC. Translated: CASSEDRGLYNEQFF. V is TRBV6-1 and J is TRBJ2-1; TRBD1 matches 9 bases. Germline-derived CDR1 and CDR2 are MNHNS and SASEGT. The length of the CDR3 is 15 residues. V dropped 3 bases and J dropped 4; count of bases not matched to a gene: 4.

The rearrangement joins TRBV5-1 to TRBJ1-2; 8 bases map to TRBD1. Germline V gene sequence: CDR1 SGHRS, CDR2 YFSETQ. Germline trimming cut 4 bases from V and 8 bases from J; bases unmatched to any gene: 19. The length of the CDR3 is 17 residues. Written as DNA, the CDR3 is TGCGCCAGCAGCGGAACATGGACAGGGTCGGCAACTCTCGGCTACACCTTC. Encoded protein: CASSGTWTGSATLGYTF.

The chain has TRBV7-2 and TRBJ1-1; possibly TRBD1 for D (5 bases). This CDR3 spans 16 amino acids. Trimming pared 4 bases from V and 4 bases from J, leaving 19 bases between. CDR1 is SGHTA and CDR2 is FQGNSA in the germline V gene. The CDR3 sequence: CASSSHPWGGGTEAFF. As DNA, the CDR3 is TGTGCCAGCAGCTCCCACCCGTGGGGGGGAGGCACTGAAGCTTTCTTT.